This TCR beta chain came from a study of CD8 T cells in Susac syndrome. A quantity of about 0.45 to 1 ug RNA underwent reverse transcription using random hexamers. TCRdb fed the immunoSEQ multiplex PCR reads into MiXCR, producing one record per CDR3 protein. Here the sample spans about 20,000 distinct CDR3 sequences, 85% to 95% being singletons. The CDR3 totals 12 residues. Per the germline V gene, CDR1 is SQVTM and CDR2 is ANQGSEA. Trimming left V 4 bases short and J 8 bases short, with 14 bases between. The chain recombines TRBV29-1 with TRBJ1-2; D remains unclear. The sample taken for sequencing was CD8+ T cells from PBMCs. The source of this sequence is a human donor in good health. CDR3 protein: CSVANGAWGYTF. The CDR3 bases are TGCAGCGTTGCAAACGGAGCTTGGGGCTACACCTTC.